This T cell receptor beta chain was sequenced for a study of CD8 T cells in Susac syndrome. Sequencing of TCR beta, carried out with a high-throughput approach, was applied to CD8+ and CD4+ T cells from the blood. Age- and sex-matched healthy donors served as the control group. Negative isolation was used for CD8+ and CD4+ T cells and FACS enrichment for TEMRA cells. cDNA came from 0.5 to 1 ug RNA primed by random hexamers. MiXCR was run by TCRdb on the immunoSEQ multiplex PCR reads, yielding one entry per CDR3 protein. The sample shows approximately 120,000 distinct CDR3 sequences, 92% of them seen only once. The material sequenced was CD8+ T cells from PBMCs. The sequence was obtained from a human donor in good health.

The CDR3 DNA reads TGTGCCAGCAGCCCGGAGGGGGGAATCTCTGGAAACACCATATATTTT. Its protein product is CASSPEGGISGNTIYF. The rearrangement joins TRBV7-9 to TRBJ1-3; TRBD1 is a possible D gene (6 bases). From germline, CDR1 is SEHNR and CDR2 FQNEAQ (reference sequence). The CDR3 covers 16 residues. V was cut by 5 bases and J by 0 bases, with 14 bases left in between.